Below, one T cell receptor (beta chain) is given with its context. Relative to the germline gene, one junction end is altered; a read error may explain this. Libraries were prepared by immunoSEQ multiplex PCR; TCRdb keeps only in-frame clonotypes and omits some of them. This table has some 240,000 clones, approximately 88% appearing once. Enrolled through a virtual design, the participants were between roughly 18 and 90 years of age and came from 24 US areas. Grouping used clinical history reported by participants in a survey and questionnaire. Exposed study participants had met a COVID-19 case within 2 weeks before entry. The data stem from a study of blood T cell repertoires in COVID-19. Germline CDR1 reads SGHRS; CDR2 reads YFSETQ. The CDR3 is 13 residues long.

This TCR was sampled from a woman in her 40s who had been exposed to COVID-19. The sample comprised PBMCs or T cells enriched from blood (not recorded which). This chain connects TRBV5-1 to TRBJ1-3; D ambiguous. CDR3 sequence reads: CASREGSGNTIYF. CDR3 nucleotides: TGTGCCAGCAGAGAGGGCTCTGGAAACACCATATATTTT.